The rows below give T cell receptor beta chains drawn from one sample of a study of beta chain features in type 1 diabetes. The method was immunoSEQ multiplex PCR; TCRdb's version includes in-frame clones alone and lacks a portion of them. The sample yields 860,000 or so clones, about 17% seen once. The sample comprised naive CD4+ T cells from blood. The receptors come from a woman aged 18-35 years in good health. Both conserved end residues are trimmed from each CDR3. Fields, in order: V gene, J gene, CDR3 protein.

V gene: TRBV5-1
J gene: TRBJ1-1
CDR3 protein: ASSSGDRNTEAF

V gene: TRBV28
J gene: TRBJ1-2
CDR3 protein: ASMGGSEPIYGYT

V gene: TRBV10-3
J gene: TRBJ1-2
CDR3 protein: AISESRTGDPIYYGYT

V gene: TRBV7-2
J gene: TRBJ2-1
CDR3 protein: ASSPDRLNNEQF

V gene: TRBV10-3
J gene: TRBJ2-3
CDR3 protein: AISESGFGGHSTDTQY

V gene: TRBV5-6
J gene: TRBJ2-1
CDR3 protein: ASSLGHFYNEQF

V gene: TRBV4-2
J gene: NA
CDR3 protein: ASSQVAGAHEQY

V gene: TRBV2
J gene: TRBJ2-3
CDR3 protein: ASSEADTQY

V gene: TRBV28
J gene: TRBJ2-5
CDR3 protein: ASSDRGRAQY

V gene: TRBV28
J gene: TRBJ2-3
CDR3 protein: ASTLSRSYTQY

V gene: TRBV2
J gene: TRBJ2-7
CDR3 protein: ASRRTGLIHEQY

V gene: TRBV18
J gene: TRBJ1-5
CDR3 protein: ASSLGTGDQPQH

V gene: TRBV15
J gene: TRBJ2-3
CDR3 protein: ATSRRQGADTQY

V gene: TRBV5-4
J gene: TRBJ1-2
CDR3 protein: ASSLGIIGAAGGYT

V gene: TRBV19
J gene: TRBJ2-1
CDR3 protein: ASREVGGLHEQF

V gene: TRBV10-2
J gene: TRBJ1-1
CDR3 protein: ASRPPGQENTEAF

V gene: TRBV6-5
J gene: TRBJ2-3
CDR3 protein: ASSGKSVFDTQY

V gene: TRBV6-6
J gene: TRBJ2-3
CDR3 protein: ASSYSSGRGSDTQY

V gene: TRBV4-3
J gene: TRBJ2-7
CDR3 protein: ASSQEVTIAGTYEQY

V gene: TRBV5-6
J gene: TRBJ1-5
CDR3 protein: ASSGPDQPQH

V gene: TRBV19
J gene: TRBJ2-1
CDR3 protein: ASTPRGIGNNEQF

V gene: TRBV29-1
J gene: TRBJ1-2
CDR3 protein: SVRAPQRGANYGYT

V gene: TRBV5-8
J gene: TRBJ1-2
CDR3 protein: ASSPSVGTGGAYGYT

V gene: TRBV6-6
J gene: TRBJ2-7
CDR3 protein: ASSYSRDRTLEQY

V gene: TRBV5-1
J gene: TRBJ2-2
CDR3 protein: ASSLGLAVTGELF

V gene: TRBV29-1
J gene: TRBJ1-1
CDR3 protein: SVLENTEAF

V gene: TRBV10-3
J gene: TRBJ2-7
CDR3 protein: AISELFQGYEQY

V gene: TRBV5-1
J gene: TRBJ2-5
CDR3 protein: ASSLSSGGTQY

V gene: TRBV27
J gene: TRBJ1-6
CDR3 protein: ASSEPGQVQGSPLH

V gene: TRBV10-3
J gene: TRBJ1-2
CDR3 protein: ALRYRDSGYT

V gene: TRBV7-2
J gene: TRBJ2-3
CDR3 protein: ASTADPGNTQY

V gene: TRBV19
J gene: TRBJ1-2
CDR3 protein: ASSIEMGENYGYT

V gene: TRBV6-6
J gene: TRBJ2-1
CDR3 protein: ASSYSGRNNEQF

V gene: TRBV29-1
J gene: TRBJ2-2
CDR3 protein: SVDTEGGELF

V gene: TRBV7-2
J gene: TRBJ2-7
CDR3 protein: ASSPSIRDYEQY

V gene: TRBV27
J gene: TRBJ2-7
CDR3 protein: ASSSPSARGSYEQY

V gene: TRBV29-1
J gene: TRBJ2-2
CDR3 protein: SVHRSNTGELF

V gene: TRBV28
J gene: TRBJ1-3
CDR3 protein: ASSPGQSSGNTIY

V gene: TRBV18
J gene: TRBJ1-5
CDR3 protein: ASSPLQGNQPQH

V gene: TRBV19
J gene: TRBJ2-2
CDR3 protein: ASNGVSSPTGELF